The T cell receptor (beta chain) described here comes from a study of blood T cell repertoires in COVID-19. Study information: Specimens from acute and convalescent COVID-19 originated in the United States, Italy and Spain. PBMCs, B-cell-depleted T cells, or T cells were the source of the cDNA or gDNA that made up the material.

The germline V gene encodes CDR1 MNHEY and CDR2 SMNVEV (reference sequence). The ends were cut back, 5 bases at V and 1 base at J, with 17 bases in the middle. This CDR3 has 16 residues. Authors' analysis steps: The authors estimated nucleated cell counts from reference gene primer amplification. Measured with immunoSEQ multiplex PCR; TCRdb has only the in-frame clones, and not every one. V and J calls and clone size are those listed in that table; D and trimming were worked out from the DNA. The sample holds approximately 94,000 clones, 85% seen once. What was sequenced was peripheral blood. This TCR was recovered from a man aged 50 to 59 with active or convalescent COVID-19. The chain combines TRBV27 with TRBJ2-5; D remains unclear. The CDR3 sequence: CASSRSVVRSQETQYF. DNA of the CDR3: TGTGCCAGCAGTCGGTCGGTTGTGCGGAGCCAAGAGACCCAGTACTTC.